The present TCR beta chain was sequenced within a study of chemoradiotherapy in HPV16-positive cancers. Study observations and caveats: HPV-responsive T-cell expansion during chemoradiotherapy was linked to improved recurrence-free survival in HPV16-positive patients.

With respect to this clone: Its matching antigen is unknown.

Repertoires were sampled repeatedly during chemoradiotherapy. Here immunoSEQ multiplex PCR was the method, and the copy in TCRdb shows in-frame clones only, minus some. The data show tens of thousands of clones, 88% seen once. This CDR3 spans 15 amino acids. The germline gives CDR1 SEHNR, CDR2 FQNEAQ (reference sequence). V lost 3 bases and J 2 bases, leaving 13 bases between the germline ends. The source material was blood, sampled from a patient who underwent chemoradiotherapy. The J gene is TRBJ2-5, the V gene TRBV7-9; tentative D call: TRBD2 (5 bases). The receptor was isolated from a human donor with HPV-associated anogenital cancer. The CDR3 loop reads CASSFHSREQETQYF. For the CDR3, the DNA is TGTGCCAGCAGCTTCCATTCCCGGGAACAAGAGACCCAGTACTTC.